There are a few counts of the clone carrying this TCR beta chain. Other DNA sequences in the same sample also yield this CDR3. The data were obtained in a study of blood T cell repertoires in COVID-19. At the level of the study: Acute-phase and convalescent COVID-19 samples originated in the United States, Italy and Spain. From T cells, B-cell-depleted T cells, or PBMCs came the material, which was cDNA or gDNA.

Authors' processing steps: Reference gene primer amplification yielded estimated nucleated cell counts. Measured with immunoSEQ multiplex PCR; TCRdb has only the in-frame clones, and not every one. The DNA gave D and trimming, while V, J and clone size come from that table. This sample carries about 150,000 clones, roughly 80% of them seen once, and the ten largest clones take roughly 1.8%. The CDR3 sequence is 13 residues long. The V gene's germline CDR1 is MNHEY and CDR2 SVGEGT. V was pared by 3 bases and J by 1 base, with 6 bases between. The chain is built from TRBV6-2 or TRBV6-3 and TRBJ1-1; D might be TRBD1 (5 bases). This sequence originates from a man aged 80 or over with acute or convalescent COVID-19. The sequenced material came from peripheral blood. Here the CDR3 reads CASSYGQNTEAFF. The CDR3 nucleotides read TGTGCCAGCAGTTATGGACAGAACACTGAAGCTTTCTTT.